The subject of this entry is one T cell receptor (beta chain). These data belong to a study of blood T cell repertoires in COVID-19. The assay was immunoSEQ multiplex PCR, and TCRdb's table has in-frame clones only and misses some. The data contain 400,000 to 500,000 clones, roughly 84% of them seen just once; the ten biggest clones take up approximately 1.5%. This CDR3 contains 14 residues. CDR1 is MDHEN and CDR2 is SYDVKM in the germline V gene. V was pared by 6 bases and J by 0 bases, with 5 bases of the junction left unmatched. This rearrangement joins TRBV28 to TRBJ2-7, with 7 bases identical to TRBD1. The sequenced sample was PBMCs or T cells enriched from blood (not recorded which). The receptor was isolated from a woman under 30 who had been exposed to COVID-19. CDR3 nucleotide sequence: TGTGCCAGCAGGTGGACAGGTCACTCCTACGAGCAGTACTTC. It codes for CASRWTGHSYEQYF.